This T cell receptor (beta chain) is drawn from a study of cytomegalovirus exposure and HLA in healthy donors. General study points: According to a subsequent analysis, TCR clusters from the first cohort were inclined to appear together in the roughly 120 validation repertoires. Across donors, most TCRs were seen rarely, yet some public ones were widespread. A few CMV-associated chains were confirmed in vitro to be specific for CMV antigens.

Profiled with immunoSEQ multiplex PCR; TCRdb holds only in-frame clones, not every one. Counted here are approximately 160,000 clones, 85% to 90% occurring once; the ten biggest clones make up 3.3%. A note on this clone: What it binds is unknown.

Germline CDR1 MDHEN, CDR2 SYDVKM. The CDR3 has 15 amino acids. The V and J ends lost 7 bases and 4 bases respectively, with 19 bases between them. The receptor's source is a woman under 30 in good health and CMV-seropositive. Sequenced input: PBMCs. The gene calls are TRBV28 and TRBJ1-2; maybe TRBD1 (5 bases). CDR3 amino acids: CASNPGRQKFYGYTF. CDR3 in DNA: TGTGCCAGCAACCCCGGCCGACAGAAATTCTATGGCTACACCTTC.